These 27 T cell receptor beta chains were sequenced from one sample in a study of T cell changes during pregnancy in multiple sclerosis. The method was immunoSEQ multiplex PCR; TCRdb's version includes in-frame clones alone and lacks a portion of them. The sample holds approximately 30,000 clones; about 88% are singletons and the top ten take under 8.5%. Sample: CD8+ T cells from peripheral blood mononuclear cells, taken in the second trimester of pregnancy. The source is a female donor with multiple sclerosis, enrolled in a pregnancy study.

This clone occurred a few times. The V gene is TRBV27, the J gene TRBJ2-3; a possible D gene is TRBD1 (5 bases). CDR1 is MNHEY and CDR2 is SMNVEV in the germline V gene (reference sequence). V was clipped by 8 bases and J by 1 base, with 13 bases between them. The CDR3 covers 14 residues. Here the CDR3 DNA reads TGTGCCAGCGCCCTTGGGGCAGGCACAGATACGCAGTATTTT. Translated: CASALGAGTDTQYF.

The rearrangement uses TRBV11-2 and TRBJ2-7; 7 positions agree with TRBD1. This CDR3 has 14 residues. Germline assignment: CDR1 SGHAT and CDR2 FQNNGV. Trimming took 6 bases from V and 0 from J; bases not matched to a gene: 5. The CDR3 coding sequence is TGTGCCAGCAGACAGGGGTTGCGCTCCTACGAGCAGTACTTC. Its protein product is CASRQGLRSYEQYF.

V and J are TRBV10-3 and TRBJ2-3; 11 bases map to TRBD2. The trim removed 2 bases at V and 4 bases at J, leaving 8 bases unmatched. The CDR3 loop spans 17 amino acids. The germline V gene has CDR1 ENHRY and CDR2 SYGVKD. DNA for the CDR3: TGTGCCATCAGTGAGCCGCCTAGCGGGGGGTTAGCAGATACGCAGTATTTT. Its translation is CAISEPPSGGLADTQYF.

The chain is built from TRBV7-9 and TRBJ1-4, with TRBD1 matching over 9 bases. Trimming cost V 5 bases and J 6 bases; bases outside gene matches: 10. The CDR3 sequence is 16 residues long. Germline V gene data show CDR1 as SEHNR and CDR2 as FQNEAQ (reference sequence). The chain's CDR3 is CASSADTGGRHEKLFF. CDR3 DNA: TGTGCCAGCAGCGCCGACACAGGGGGCCGGCATGAAAAACTGTTTTTT. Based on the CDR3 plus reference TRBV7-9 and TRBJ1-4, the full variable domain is DTGVSQNPRHKITKRGQNVTFRCDPISEHNRLYWYRQTLGQGPEFLTYFQNEAQLEKSRLLSDRFSAERPKGSFSTLEIQRTEQGDSAMYLCASSADTGGRHEKLFFGSGTQLSVL.

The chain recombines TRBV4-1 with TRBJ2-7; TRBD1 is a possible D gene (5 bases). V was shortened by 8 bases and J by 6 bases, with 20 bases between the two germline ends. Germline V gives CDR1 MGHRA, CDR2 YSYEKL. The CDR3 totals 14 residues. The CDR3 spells CASSLSPQGGEQYF. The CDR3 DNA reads TGCGCCAGCTCCCTTTCTCCTCAGGGTGGCGAGCAGTACTTC.

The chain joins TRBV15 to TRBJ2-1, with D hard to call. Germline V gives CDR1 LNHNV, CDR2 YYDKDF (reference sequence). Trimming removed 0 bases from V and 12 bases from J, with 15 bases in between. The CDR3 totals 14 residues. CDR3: CATSRESPSIRQFF. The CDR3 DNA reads TGTGCCACCAGCAGAGAGAGTCCTTCCATAAGGCAGTTCTTC.

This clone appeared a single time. CDR3: CASSEAQGGTDTQYF. DNA for the CDR3: TGTGCCAGCAGTGAAGCGCAGGGAGGAACAGATACGCAGTATTTT. The V and J genes are TRBV2 and TRBJ2-3, with D perhaps TRBD2 (6 bases). V shed 0 bases and J shed 3 bases, with 10 bases lying between them. This CDR3 is 15 amino acids long. Looked up from germline, CDR1 is SNHLY and CDR2 is FYNNEI.

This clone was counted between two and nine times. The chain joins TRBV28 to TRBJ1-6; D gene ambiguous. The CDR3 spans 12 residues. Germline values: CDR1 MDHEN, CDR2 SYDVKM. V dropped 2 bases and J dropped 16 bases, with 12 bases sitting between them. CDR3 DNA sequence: TGTGCCAGCAGTTTAGGGGAGGCGTTTCTCCACTTT. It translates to CASSLGEAFLHF.

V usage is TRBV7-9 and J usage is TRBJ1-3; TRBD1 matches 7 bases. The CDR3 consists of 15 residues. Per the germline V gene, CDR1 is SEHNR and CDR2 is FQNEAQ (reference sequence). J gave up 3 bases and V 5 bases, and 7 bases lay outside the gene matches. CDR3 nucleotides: TGTGCCAGCAGCCAGAAGGGGGCCGTTGGAAACACCATATATTTT. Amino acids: CASSQKGAVGNTIYF. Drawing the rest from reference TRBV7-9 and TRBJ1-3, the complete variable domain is DTGVSQNPRHKITKRGQNVTFRCDPISEHNRLYWYRQTLGQGPEFLTYFQNEAQLEKSRLLSDRFSAERPKGSFSTLEIQRTEQGDSAMYLCASSQKGAVGNTIYFGEGSWLTVV.

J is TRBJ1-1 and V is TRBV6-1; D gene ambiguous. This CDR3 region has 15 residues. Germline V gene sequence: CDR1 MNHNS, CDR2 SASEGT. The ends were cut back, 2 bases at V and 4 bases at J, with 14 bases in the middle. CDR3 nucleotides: TGTGCCAGCAGTGAATTGGTCGGGGAGGGCACTGAAGCTTTCTTT. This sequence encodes CASSELVGEGTEAFF.

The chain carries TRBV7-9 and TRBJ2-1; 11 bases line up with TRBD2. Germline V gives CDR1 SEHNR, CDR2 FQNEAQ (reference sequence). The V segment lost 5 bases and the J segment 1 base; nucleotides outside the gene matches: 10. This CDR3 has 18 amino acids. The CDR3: CASSASGGISWSYNEQFF. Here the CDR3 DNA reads TGTGCCAGCAGCGCTAGCGGGGGGATTTCTTGGTCCTACAATGAGCAGTTCTTC.

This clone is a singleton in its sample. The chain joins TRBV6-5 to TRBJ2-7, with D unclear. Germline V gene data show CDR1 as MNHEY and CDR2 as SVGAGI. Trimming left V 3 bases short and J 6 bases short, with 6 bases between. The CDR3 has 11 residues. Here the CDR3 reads CASSYGGEQYF. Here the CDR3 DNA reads TGTGCCAGCAGTTATGGCGGCGAGCAGTACTTC.

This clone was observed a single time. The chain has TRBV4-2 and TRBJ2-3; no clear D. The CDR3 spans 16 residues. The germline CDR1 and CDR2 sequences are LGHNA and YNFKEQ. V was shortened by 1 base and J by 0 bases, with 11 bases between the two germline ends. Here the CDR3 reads CASSQVIETSTDTQYF. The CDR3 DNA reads TGTGCCAGCAGCCAAGTGATAGAGACTAGCACAGATACGCAGTATTTT.

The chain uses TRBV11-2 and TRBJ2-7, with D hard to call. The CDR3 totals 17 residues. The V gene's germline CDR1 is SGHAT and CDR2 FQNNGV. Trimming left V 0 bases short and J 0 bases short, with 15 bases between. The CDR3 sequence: CASSLEAAVSHSYEQYF. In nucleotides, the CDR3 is TGTGCCAGCAGCTTAGAGGCGGCCGTATCGCACTCCTACGAGCAGTACTTC. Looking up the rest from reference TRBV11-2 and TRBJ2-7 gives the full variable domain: EAGVAQSPRYKIIEKRQSVAFWCNPISGHATLYWYQQILGQGPKLLIQFQNNGVVDDSQLPKDRFSAERLKGVDSTLKIQPAKLEDSAVYLCASSLEAAVSHSYEQYFGPGTRLTVT.

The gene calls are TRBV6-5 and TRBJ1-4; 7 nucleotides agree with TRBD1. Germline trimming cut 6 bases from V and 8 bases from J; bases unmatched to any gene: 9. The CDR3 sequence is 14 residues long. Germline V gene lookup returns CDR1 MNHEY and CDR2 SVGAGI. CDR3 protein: CASSKQGRSEKLFF. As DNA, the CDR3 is TGTGCCAGCAGCAAACAGGGGAGATCGGAAAAACTGTTTTTT.

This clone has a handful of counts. The chain's CDR3 is CAWSVWGGVDVLTF. CDR3 in DNA: TGTGCCTGGAGTGTATGGGGAGGGGTGGACGTCCTGACTTTC. V usage is TRBV30 and J usage is TRBJ2-6, with 7 positions matching TRBD2. The germline V gene has CDR1 GTSNPN and CDR2 SVGIG (reference sequence). V gave up 0 bases and J gave up 11 bases; unmatched junction bases: 7. The CDR3 is 14 amino acids.

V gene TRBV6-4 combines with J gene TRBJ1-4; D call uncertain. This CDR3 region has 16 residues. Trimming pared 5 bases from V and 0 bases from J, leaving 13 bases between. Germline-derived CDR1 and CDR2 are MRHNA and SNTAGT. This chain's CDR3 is CASSLRTGATNEKLFF. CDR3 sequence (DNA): TGTGCCAGCAGTCTCCGAACCGGAGCAACTAATGAAAAACTGTTTTTT.

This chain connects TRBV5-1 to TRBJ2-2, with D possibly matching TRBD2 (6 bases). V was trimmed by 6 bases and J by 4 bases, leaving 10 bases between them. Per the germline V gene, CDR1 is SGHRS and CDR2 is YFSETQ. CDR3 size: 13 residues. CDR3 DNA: TGCGCCAGCAATGGGGGGTTCACCGGGGAGCTGTTTTTT. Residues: CASNGGFTGELFF.

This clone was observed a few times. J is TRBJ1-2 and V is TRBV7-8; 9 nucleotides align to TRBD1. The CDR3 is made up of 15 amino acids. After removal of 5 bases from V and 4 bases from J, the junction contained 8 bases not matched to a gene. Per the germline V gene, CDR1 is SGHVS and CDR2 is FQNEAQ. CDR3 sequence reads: CASSPRDRVFYGYTF. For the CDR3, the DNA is TGTGCCAGCAGCCCCCGGGACAGGGTTTTCTATGGCTACACCTTC.

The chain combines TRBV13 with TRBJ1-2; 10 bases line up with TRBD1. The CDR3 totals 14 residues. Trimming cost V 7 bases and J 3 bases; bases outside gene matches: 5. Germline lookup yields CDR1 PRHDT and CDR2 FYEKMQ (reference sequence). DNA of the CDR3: TGTGCCAGCAAATCCGGACAGGGGGACTATGGCTACACCTTC. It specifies CASKSGQGDYGYTF.

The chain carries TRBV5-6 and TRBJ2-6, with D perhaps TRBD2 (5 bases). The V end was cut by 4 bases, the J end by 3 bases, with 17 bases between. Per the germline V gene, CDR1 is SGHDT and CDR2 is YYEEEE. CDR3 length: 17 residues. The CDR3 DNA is TGTGCCAGCAGCATTGGGAGATGGGTTAATGGGGCCAACGTCCTGACTTTC. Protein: CASSIGRWVNGANVLTF. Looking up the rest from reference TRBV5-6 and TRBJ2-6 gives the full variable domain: DAGVTQSPTHLIKTRGQQVTLRCSPKSGHDTVSWYQQALGQGPQFIFQYYEEEERQRGNFPDRFSGHQFPNYSSELNVNALLLGDSALYLCASSIGRWVNGANVLTFGAGSRLTVL.

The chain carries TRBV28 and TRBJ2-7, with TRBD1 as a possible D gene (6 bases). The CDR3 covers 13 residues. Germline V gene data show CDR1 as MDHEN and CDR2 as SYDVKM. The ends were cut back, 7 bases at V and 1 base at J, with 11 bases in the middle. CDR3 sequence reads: CASTLRGSYEQYF. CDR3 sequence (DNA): TGTGCCAGCACCCTAAGGGGGTCCTACGAGCAGTACTTC.

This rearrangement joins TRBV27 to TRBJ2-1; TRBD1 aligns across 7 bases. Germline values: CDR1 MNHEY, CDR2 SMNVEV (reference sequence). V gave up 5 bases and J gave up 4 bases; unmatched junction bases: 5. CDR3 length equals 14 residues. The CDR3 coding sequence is TGTGCCAGCAGTATCAGGGGGTCGTACAATGAGCAGTTCTTC. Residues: CASSIRGSYNEQFF.

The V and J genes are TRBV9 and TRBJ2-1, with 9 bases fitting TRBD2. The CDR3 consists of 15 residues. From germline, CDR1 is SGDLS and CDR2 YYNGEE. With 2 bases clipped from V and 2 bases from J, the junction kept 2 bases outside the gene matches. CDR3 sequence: CASSVSGGPYNEQFF. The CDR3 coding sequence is TGTGCCAGCAGCGTCAGCGGGGGGCCCTACAATGAGCAGTTCTTC.

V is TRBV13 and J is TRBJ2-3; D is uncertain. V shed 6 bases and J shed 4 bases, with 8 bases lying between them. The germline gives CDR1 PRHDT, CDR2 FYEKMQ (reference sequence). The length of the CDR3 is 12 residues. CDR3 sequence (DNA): TGTGCCAGCAGGTCGAGCGCAGATACGCAGTATTTT. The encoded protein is CASRSSADTQYF. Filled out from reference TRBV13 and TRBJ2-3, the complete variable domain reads AAGVIQSPRHLIKEKRETATLKCYPIPRHDTVYWYQQGPGQDPQFLISFYEKMQSDKGSIPDRFSAQQFSDYHSELNMSSLELGDSALYFCASRSSADTQYFGPGTRLTVL.

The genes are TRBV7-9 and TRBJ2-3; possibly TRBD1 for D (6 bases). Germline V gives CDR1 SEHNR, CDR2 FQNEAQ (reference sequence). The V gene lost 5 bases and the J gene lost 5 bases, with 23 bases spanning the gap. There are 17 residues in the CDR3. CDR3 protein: CASSAPGWGLEQDTQYF. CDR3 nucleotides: TGTGCCAGCAGCGCCCCGGGTTGGGGGCTAGAGCAAGATACGCAGTATTTT.

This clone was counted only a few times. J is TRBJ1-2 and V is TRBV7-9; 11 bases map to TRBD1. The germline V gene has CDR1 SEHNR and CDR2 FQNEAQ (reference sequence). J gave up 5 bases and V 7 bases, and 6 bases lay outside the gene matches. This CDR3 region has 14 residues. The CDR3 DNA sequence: TGTGCCAGCACCCGGACAGGGGGCCTTTATGGCTACACCTTC. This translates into CASTRTGGLYGYTF.